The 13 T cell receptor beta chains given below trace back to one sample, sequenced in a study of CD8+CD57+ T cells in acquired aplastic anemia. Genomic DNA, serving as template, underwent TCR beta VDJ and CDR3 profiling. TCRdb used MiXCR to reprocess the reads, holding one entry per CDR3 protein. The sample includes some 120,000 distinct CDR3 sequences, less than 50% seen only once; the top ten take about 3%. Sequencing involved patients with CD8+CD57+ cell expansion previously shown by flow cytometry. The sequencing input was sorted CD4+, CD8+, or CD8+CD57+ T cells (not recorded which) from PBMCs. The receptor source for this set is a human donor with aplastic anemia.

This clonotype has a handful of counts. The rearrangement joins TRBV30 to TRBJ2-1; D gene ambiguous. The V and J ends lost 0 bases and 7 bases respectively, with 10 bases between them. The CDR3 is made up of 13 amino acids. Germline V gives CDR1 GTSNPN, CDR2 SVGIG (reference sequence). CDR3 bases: TGTGCCTGGAGTGTACAAAAAGGGAATGAGCAGTTCTTC. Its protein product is CAWSVQKGNEQFF. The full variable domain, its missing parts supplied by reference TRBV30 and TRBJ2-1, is SQTIHQWPATLVQPVGSPLSLECTVEGTSNPNLYWYRQAAGRGLQLLFYSVGIGQISSEVPQNLSASRPQDRQFILSSKKLLLSDSGFYLCAWSVQKGNEQFFGPGTRLTVL.

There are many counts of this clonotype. The CDR3 region has the DNA TGTGCCAGCAGCTTAGAAGGAGGGACCTACAATGAGCAGTTCTTC. Protein product: CASSLEGGTYNEQFF. This chain connects TRBV7-2 to TRBJ2-1, with D possibly matching TRBD2 (6 bases). Germline V lookup: CDR1 SGHTA, CDR2 FQGNSA. This CDR3 is built from 15 residues. The ends were cut back, 1 base at V and 2 bases at J, with 9 bases in the middle.

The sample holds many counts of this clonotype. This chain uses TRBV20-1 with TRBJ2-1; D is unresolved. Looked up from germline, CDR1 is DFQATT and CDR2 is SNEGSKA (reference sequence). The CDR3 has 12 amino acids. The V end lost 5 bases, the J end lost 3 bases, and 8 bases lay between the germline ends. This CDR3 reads CSADFNYNEQFF. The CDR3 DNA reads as TGCAGTGCTGACTTCAACTACAATGAGCAGTTCTTC.

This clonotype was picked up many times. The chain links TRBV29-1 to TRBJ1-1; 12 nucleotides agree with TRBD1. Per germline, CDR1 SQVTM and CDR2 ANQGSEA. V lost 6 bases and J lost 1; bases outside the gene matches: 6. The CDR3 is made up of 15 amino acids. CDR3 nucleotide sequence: TGCAGCGTAGGGGGACAGGGGGCGCCGAACACTGAAGCTTTCTTT. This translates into CSVGGQGAPNTEAFF.

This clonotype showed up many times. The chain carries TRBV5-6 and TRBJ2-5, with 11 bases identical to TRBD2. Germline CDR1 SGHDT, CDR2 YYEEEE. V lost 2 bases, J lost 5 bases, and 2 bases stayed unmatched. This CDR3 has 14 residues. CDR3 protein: CASSFSGGAETQYF. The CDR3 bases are TGTGCCAGCAGCTTTAGCGGGGGGGCTGAGACCCAGTACTTC.

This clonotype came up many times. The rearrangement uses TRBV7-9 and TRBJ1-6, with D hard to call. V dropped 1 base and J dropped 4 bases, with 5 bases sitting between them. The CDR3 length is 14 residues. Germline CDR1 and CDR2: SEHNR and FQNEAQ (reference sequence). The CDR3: CASSLEQYNSPLHF. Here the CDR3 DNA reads TGTGCCAGCAGCTTAGAACAATATAATTCACCCCTCCACTTT.

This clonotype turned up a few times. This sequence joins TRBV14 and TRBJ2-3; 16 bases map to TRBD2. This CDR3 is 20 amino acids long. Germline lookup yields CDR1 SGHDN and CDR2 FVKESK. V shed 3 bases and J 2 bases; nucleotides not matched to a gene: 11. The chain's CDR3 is CASSQDVPGLAGGPTDTQYF. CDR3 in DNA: TGTGCCAGCAGCCAGGACGTACCGGGACTAGCGGGGGGGCCCACAGATACGCAGTATTTT. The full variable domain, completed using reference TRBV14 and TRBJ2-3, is EAGVTQFPSHSVIEKGQTVTLRCDPISGHDNLYWYRRVMGKEIKFLLHFVKESKQDESGMPNNRFLAERTGGTYSTLKVQPAELEDSGVYFCASSQDVPGLAGGPTDTQYFGPGTRLTVL.

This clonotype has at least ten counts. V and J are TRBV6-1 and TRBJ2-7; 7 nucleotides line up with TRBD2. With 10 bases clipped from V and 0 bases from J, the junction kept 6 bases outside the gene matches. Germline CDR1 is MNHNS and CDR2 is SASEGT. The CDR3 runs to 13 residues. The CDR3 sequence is CATRRGYSYEQYF. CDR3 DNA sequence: TGTGCCACTAGGCGGGGGTACTCCTACGAGCAGTACTTC.

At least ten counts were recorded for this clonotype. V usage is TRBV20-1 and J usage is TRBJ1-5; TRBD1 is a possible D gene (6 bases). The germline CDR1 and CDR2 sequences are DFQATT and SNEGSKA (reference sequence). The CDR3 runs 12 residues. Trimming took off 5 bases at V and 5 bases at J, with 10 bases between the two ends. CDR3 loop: CSAQQGDQPQHF. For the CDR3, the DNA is TGCAGTGCTCAACAGGGAGATCAGCCCCAGCATTTT.

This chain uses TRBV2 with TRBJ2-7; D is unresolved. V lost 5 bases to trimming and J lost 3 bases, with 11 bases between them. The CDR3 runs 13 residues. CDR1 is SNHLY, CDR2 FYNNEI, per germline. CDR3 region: CASSSSQVYEQYF. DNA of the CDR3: TGTGCCAGCAGTTCATCTCAGGTCTACGAGCAGTACTTC. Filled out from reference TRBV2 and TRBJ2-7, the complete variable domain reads EPEVTQTPSHQVTQMGQEVILRCVPISNHLYFYWYRQILGQKVEFLVSFYNNEISEKSEIFDDQFSVERPDGSNFTLKIRSTKLEDSAMYFCASSSSQVYEQYFGPGTRLTVT.

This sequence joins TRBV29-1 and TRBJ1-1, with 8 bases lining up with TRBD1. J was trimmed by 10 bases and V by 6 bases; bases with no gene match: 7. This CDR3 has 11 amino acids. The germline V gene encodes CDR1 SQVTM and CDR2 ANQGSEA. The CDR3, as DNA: TGCAGCGTCGTACAGGGGGATGGAGCTTTCTTT. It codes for CSVVQGDGAFF.

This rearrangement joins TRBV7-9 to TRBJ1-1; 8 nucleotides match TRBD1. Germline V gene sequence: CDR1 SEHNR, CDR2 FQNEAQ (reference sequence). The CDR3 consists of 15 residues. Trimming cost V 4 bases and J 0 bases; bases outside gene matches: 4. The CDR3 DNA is TGTGCCAGCAGCTCTAGACAGGGGATGAACACTGAAGCTTTCTTT. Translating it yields CASSSRQGMNTEAFF.

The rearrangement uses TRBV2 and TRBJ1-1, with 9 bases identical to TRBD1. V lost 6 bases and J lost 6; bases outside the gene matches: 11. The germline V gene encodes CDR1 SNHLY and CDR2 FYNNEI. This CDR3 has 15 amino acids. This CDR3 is CASRGQGLAISEAFF. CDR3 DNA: TGTGCCAGCAGGGGACAGGGCCTGGCAATTTCTGAAGCTTTCTTT.